These 23 T cell receptor beta chains originate from one sample sequenced in a study of OX40 agonist ivuxolimab in advanced cancers. Measured with immunoSEQ multiplex PCR; TCRdb has only the in-frame clones, and not every one. The sample contains some 70,000 clones, 87% of which appear only once. The sample here was CD4+ or CD8+ T cells sorted from blood, taken in a trial of the OX40 agonist ivuxolimab. The receptors shown here come from an adult with an advanced solid tumor such as melanoma, head and neck, liver or kidney cancer.

This rearrangement joins TRBV28 to TRBJ2-7, with D tentatively TRBD1 (6 bases). V lost 6 bases to trimming and J lost 3 bases, with 15 bases between them. CDR1 and CDR2 (germline): MDHEN, SYDVKM. The CDR3 runs 14 residues. The CDR3 is CASRHDRRDYEQYF. DNA for the CDR3: TGTGCCAGCAGACACGACAGGAGAGACTACGAGCAGTACTTC.

The V gene is TRBV7-3, the J gene TRBJ2-1; 7 nucleotides align to TRBD2. J lost 4 bases, V lost 9 bases, and 12 bases had no gene match. The germline V gene encodes CDR1 SGHTA and CDR2 FQGTGA. The CDR3 loop spans 15 amino acids. CDR3 protein: CASSGAGAIYNEQFF. CDR3 coding DNA: TGTGCCAGTTCGGGCGCGGGAGCCATATACAATGAGCAGTTCTTC.

V is TRBV11-2 and J is TRBJ1-2; D not certain. The V and J ends lost 1 base and 6 bases respectively, with 15 bases between them. Looked up from germline, CDR1 is SGHAT and CDR2 is FQNNGV. The CDR3 length is 15 residues. CDR3 amino acids: CASSLGQTVIDGYTF. The CDR3 nucleotides are TGTGCCAGCAGCTTAGGTCAAACAGTTATCGATGGCTACACCTTC.

To note about this clone: Within the sample, other DNA sequences also encode this same CDR3. The J gene is TRBJ1-1, the V gene TRBV5-6; unclear D gene. Germline loops: CDR1 SGHDT, CDR2 YYEEEE. There are 13 residues in the CDR3. V lost 0 bases to trimming and J lost 0 bases, with 3 bases between them. CDR3 sequence reads: CASSLDLNTEAFF. CDR3 in DNA: TGTGCCAGCAGCTTGGACCTGAACACTGAAGCTTTCTTT.

J is TRBJ2-1 and V is TRBV6-1; no firm D call. This CDR3 comprises 12 residues. V was pared by 11 bases and J by 3 bases, with 11 bases between. Per the germline V gene, CDR1 is MNHNS and CDR2 is SASEGT. This CDR3 reads CAAAPLYNEQFF. In DNA, the CDR3 is TGTGCCGCAGCCCCCCTCTACAATGAGCAGTTCTTC.

The chain combines TRBV12-5 with TRBJ1-3; D is undetermined. Looked up from germline, CDR1 is LGHNT and CDR2 is FRNRAP. CDR3 length: 14 amino acids. Trimming removed 0 bases at V and 3 bases at J, with 6 bases between. CDR3 amino acids: CASGLVGSGNTIYF. The CDR3 DNA reads TGTGCTAGTGGTTTGGTTGGCAGTGGAAACACCATATATTTT.

The J gene is TRBJ2-3, the V gene TRBV7-7; D call uncertain. This CDR3 comprises 13 residues. The germline CDR1 and CDR2 sequences are SSHAT and FNYEAQ (reference sequence). V was clipped by 4 bases and J by 0 bases, with 5 bases between them. CDR3 DNA: TGTGCCAGCAGCTGGACGAGCACAGATACGCAGTATTTT. Encoded protein: CASSWTSTDTQYF.

The chain recombines TRBV27 with TRBJ1-5; D is perhaps TRBD1 (5 bases). Germline lookup yields CDR1 MNHEY and CDR2 SMNVEV (reference sequence). V was cut by 4 bases and J by 2 bases, with 12 bases left in between. This CDR3 comprises 15 residues. The CDR3 region is CASSWKGEGNQPQHF. CDR3 sequence (DNA): TGTGCCAGCAGTTGGAAAGGGGAAGGCAATCAGCCCCAGCATTTT.

The V call is TRBV27, the J call TRBJ2-7, with 11 bases that match TRBD2. CDR3 length equals 16 residues. Trimming at V came to 6 bases and at J to 3 bases, leaving 10 bases not matched to a gene. Germline lookup yields CDR1 MNHEY and CDR2 SMNVEV (reference sequence). CDR3 sequence reads: CASRNWTSGYYYEQYF. In nucleotides, the CDR3 is TGTGCCAGCAGAAACTGGACTAGCGGGTATTACTACGAGCAGTACTTC.

The CDR3 DNA follows: TGCGCCAGCAGCTCCTCCTTTGGTCAGTCTGGAAACACCATATATTTT. Its protein product is CASSSSFGQSGNTIYF. V and J are TRBV5-1 and TRBJ1-3; D is unresolved. The CDR3 loop spans 16 amino acids. Looked up from germline, CDR1 is SGHRS and CDR2 is YFSETQ. Deletions cut 3 bases from V and 1 base from J, with 14 bases between.

This sequence joins TRBV19 and TRBJ1-5; 8 nucleotides agree with TRBD1. Per the germline V gene, CDR1 is LNHDA and CDR2 is SQIVND (reference sequence). V lost 1 base, J lost 6 bases, and 5 bases stayed unmatched. The CDR3 contains 15 residues. The DNA of the CDR3 is TGTGCCAGTAGTATAGGGGGCACAGGGGGTCAGCCCCAGCATTTT. Encoded protein: CASSIGGTGGQPQHF.

The V call is TRBV2, the J call TRBJ2-5, with D tentatively TRBD1 (5 bases). This CDR3 spans 16 amino acids. CDR1 is SNHLY and CDR2 is FYNNEI in the germline V gene. The ends were cut back, 6 bases at V and 2 bases at J, with 19 bases in the middle. The CDR3, as DNA: TGTGCCAGCAGGTCTGGAGCAGGGAATATACAAGAGACCCAGTACTTC. Translating it yields CASRSGAGNIQETQYF.

There are a few counts of this clone. The V and J genes are TRBV30 and TRBJ2-1; a weak D match, TRBD2 (5 bases). The V end lost 3 bases, the J end lost 9 bases, and 24 bases lay between the germline ends. Germline CDR1 and CDR2: GTSNPN and SVGIG (reference sequence). The CDR3 sequence is 16 residues long. CDR3 coding DNA: TGTGCCTGGAGGGACTTTAGGGTCCCTCTCTCGGGTGAGCAGTTCTTC. It specifies CAWRDFRVPLSGEQFF.

The rearrangement joins TRBV11-2 to TRBJ2-5; D tentatively reads TRBD1 or TRBD2 (5 bases each). Trimming took 5 bases from V and 4 from J, leaving 23 bases between them. Per germline, CDR1 SGHAT and CDR2 FQNNGV. The length of the CDR3 is 17 residues. The CDR3 here is CASSPFRDPSRGETQYF. CDR3 coding DNA: TGTGCCAGCAGCCCCTTTAGGGACCCATCACGGGGAGAGACCCAGTACTTC.

In its sample, this clone was seen a few times. One junction end does not reproduce the germline sequence, and a read error may be involved. The genes are TRBV6-6 and TRBJ2-3; no clear D gene. The V gene's germline CDR1 is MNHNY and CDR2 SVGAGI (reference sequence). The CDR3 runs to 13 residues. This CDR3 is CASRYSTTDTQYF. DNA for the CDR3: TGTGCCAGCAGATACTCGACCACAGATACGCAGTATTTT.

The V call is TRBV11-3, the J call TRBJ2-5; 8 bases map to TRBD2. CDR3 size: 15 residues. The trim removed 4 bases at V and 4 bases at J, leaving 8 bases unmatched. In germline, CDR1 is SGHNT, CDR2 YENEEA. In DNA form, the CDR3 reads TGTGCCAGCAGCTCCGGTCCGGGGGGGTCAGAGACCCAGTACTTC. Protein sequence: CASSSGPGGSETQYF.

The rearrangement joins TRBV28 to TRBJ2-2, with D maybe TRBD1 (5 bases). V was shortened by 6 bases and J by 5 bases, with 10 bases between the two germline ends. Germline V gives CDR1 MDHEN, CDR2 SYDVKM. The CDR3 runs 13 residues. CDR3 sequence reads: CASRETGTGELFF. CDR3 DNA: TGTGCCAGCAGAGAAACAGGAACCGGGGAGCTGTTTTTT. Filled out from reference TRBV28 and TRBJ2-2, the complete variable domain reads DVKVTQSSRYLVKRTGEKVFLECVQDMDHENMFWYRQDPGLGLRLIYFSYDVKMKEKGDIPEGYSVSREKKERFSLILESASTNQTSMYLCASRETGTGELFFGEGSRLTVL.

V and J are TRBV5-4 and TRBJ2-1, with 11 nucleotides matching TRBD1. The junction had 7 bases not matched to a gene; V was cut back by 4 bases and J by 7 bases. CDR3 length: 15 amino acids. Germline V lookup: CDR1 SGHNT, CDR2 YYREEE (reference sequence). CDR3 DNA sequence: TGTGCCAGCAGCGATGGACAGGGGGCTTGGAATGAGCAGTTCTTC. Its translation: CASSDGQGAWNEQFF.

A single count supports this clone. The chain links TRBV10-1 to TRBJ2-5; weak D call: TRBD2 (5 bases). CDR3 length: 14 residues. V was shortened by 0 bases and J by 5 bases, with 10 bases between the two germline ends. CDR1 is WNHNN, CDR2 SYGVQD, per germline (reference sequence). The CDR3 DNA sequence: TGCGCCAGCAGTGAGTCACTAGTTGGGGAGACCCAGTACTTC. Protein product: CASSESLVGETQYF.

V gene TRBV7-2 combines with J gene TRBJ1-5, with 7 bases aligning to TRBD1. The CDR3 spans 14 residues. With 3 bases clipped from V and 5 bases from J, the junction kept 4 bases outside the gene matches. The germline V gene has CDR1 SGHTA and CDR2 FQGNSA. For the CDR3, the DNA is TGTGCCAGCAGCTTGACAGGGAATGATCAGCCCCAGCATTTT. This sequence encodes CASSLTGNDQPQHF.

The chain recombines TRBV9 with TRBJ2-3, with D possibly matching TRBD1 (5 bases). Germline V gives CDR1 SGDLS, CDR2 YYNGEE. This CDR3 contains 16 residues. V was shortened by 0 bases and J by 6 bases, with 17 bases between the two germline ends. The CDR3 loop reads CASSVGGYGWVDTQYF. The CDR3 nucleotides are TGTGCCAGCAGCGTAGGGGGCTACGGGTGGGTTGATACGCAGTATTTT. The variable domain in full, with the rest retrieved from reference TRBV9 and TRBJ2-3, is DSGVTQTPKHLITATGQRVTLRCSPRSGDLSVYWYQQSLDQGLQFLIQYYNGEERAKGNILERFSAQQFPDLHSELNLSSLELGDSALYFCASSVGGYGWVDTQYFGPGTRLTVL.

In DNA form, the CDR3 reads TGCAGTGCTAGACAGGAGTTAACCCAGTACTTC. The encoded protein is CSARQELTQYF. The chain joins TRBV20-1 to TRBJ2-5, with D uncertain. Trimming shortened V by 2 bases and J by 8 bases, and 9 bases separated the two germline ends. CDR1 is DFQATT, CDR2 SNEGSKA, per germline (reference sequence). CDR3 length: 11 amino acids.

The CDR3 is CASSLRLLGGTGVETQYF. CDR3 nucleotide sequence: TGTGCCAGCAGCCTTAGGCTCCTCGGCGGGACAGGGGTGGAGACCCAGTACTTC. V is TRBV7-2 and J is TRBJ2-5; 10 bases match TRBD1. V dropped 5 bases and J dropped 5; count of bases not matched to a gene: 17. Germline CDR1 is SGHTA and CDR2 is FQGNSA. This CDR3 region has 18 residues.